This TCR beta chain appears in the sequencing data of a study of OX40 agonist ivuxolimab in advanced cancers. Study at large: Clinicians treated patients with ivuxolimab, an agonistic anti-OX40 (CD134) antibody. At doses from 0.01 to 10 mg/kg, patients were given intravenous ivuxolimab every 2 weeks. Partial responses were achieved by three patients: one hepatocellular carcinoma, two cutaneous melanoma.

Libraries were prepared by immunoSEQ multiplex PCR; TCRdb keeps only in-frame clonotypes and omits some of them. The sample includes about 40,000 clones, around 89% of them seen just once. About this clone: What it binds is not known.

V was shortened by 1 base and J by 3 bases, with 4 bases between the two germline ends. The CDR3 runs to 12 residues. Germline V CDR1 and CDR2: MDHEN, SYDVKM. Study-wide results and limits: There was clonal expansion of CD4+ and CD8+ blood T cells by week 6 at 0.1 to 3.0 mg/kg.

The rearrangement uses TRBV28 and TRBJ2-7; D is undetermined. The clonotype comes from an adult with an advanced solid tumor such as melanoma, head and neck, liver or kidney cancer. The sequencing here drew on CD4+ or CD8+ T cells sorted from blood, taken in a trial of the OX40 agonist ivuxolimab. CDR3 region: CASSLYLYEQYF. The CDR3 coding sequence is TGTGCCAGCAGTTTATACCTCTACGAGCAGTACTTC.